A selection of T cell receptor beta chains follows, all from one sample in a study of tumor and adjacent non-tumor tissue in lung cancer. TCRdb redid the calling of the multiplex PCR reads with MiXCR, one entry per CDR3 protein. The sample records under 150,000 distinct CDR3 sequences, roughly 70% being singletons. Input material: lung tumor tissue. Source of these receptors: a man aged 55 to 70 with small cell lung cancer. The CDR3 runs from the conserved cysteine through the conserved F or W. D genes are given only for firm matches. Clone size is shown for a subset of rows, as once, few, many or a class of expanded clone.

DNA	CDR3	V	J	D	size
TGCGCCAGCAGGCAGGGAGACATTCAGTACTTC	CASRQGDIQYF	TRBV10-2	TRBJ2-4	.	.
TGCGCCAGCAGCTTGTTTGAGAGCCTGAGCTCTGGGAACACCATATATTTT	CASSLFESLSSGNTIYF	TRBV5-1	TRBJ1-3	.	.
TGTGCCAGCAGCTTCCCGCTCGGGGAGCTGTTTTTT	CASSFPLGELFF	TRBV7-3	TRBJ2-2	.	.
TGTGCCAGCAGTGGGAAAGGGTGCGATACGCAGTATTTT	CASSGKGCDTQYF	TRBV11-2	TRBJ2-3	.	.
TGCAGCGTTTTTTCTAGCGGGAATTTCGGGTTGACCGCCTACGAGCAGTACTTT	CSVFSSGNFGLTAYEQYF	TRBV29-1	TRBJ2-7	TRBD2	.
TGTGCCAGCAGTCAGCTAGCGGGAACCCCGGATACGCAGTATTTT	CASSQLAGTPDTQYF	TRBV6-1	TRBJ2-3	TRBD2	few
TGTGCCAGAAGCTTGTACAGGGGGACCGATACGCAGTATTTT	CARSLYRGTDTQYF	TRBV11-1	TRBJ2-3	TRBD1	.
TGTGCCAGCAGCCTGACAATCAATGAGCAGTTCTTC	CASSLTINEQFF	TRBV12-3/TRBV12-4	TRBJ2-1	.	few
TGTGCCAGCAGTGGGGGACGGGCCTATGGCTACACCTTC	CASSGGRAYGYTF	TRBV5-6	TRBJ1-2	.	.
TGCGCCAGCAGCTTGGGCGGACTAGCGAACATTCAGTACTTC	CASSLGGLANIQYF	TRBV5-1	TRBJ2-4	TRBD2	.
TGTGCCTGCAGCTTAACGGACTCCTACGAACAGTGCTTC	CACSLTDSYEQCF	TRBV5-4	TRBJ2-7	.	.
TGCGCCAGCAGCCGCCCCATCACGGGGTGGGTCGACGGGGAGCTGTTTTTT	CASSRPITGWVDGELFF	TRBV4-1	TRBJ2-2	.	.
TGTGCCAGCAGCCTGGGCCGAGACAGTGCTCAGCCCCAGCATTTT	CASSLGRDSAQPQHF	TRBV7-8	TRBJ1-5	.	.
TGTGCCAGCGGCTTGAGGGAGGCCTATGAGGAGTTCTTC	CASGLREAYEEFF	TRBV7-9	TRBJ2-1	.	.
TGCAGTTCTAGGGTTGGGGGTAGCGAGCAGTACTTC	CSSRVGGSEQYF	TRBV20-1	TRBJ2-7	.	.
TGTGCCAGCAGCTTTATGACCATGGGGTCCCTAGGATGGCAAGAGACCCAGTACTTC	CASSFMTMGSLGWQETQYF	TRBV11-2	TRBJ2-5	.	.
TGCAGTGCTAGAGCTCTCCGAGGAGAAAGCTCCAACAATGAGCAGTTCTTC	CSARALRGESSNNEQFF	TRBV20-1	TRBJ2-1	.	.
TGTGCCAGCAGTGAAACGCGGGAGTCCGAGCAGTACTTC	CASSETRESEQYF	TRBV6-1	TRBJ2-7	TRBD2	.
TGTGCCAGCAGGAGGACAGGGACAGATACGCAGTATTTT	CASRRTGTDTQYF	TRBV12-3/TRBV12-4	TRBJ2-3	TRBD1	many
TGTGCCAGCAGCCTGCGGACCTTAGGCGGTGCGCCGTTTTTT	CASSLRTLGGAPFF	TRBV11-2	TRBJ2-2	.	.
TGCATCGTTGGTGTCTTTGGCGGGAGCACAGGTACGCAGTATTTT	CIVGVFGGSTGTQYF	TRBV29-1	TRBJ2-3	TRBD2	.
TGTGCCAGCAGCCCCAGGGGACTAGCGGCAGGGCCCTCGTATGGGGAGCTGTTTTTT	CASSPRGLAAGPSYGELFF	TRBV11-3	TRBJ2-2	TRBD2	.
TGTGCCAGCAGTCTGGGACAGAATATCTACGAGCGGTACTTC	CASSLGQNIYERYF	TRBV11-3	TRBJ2-7	TRBD1	.
TGCAGCGTGAGGGGAGACAGGGAAAGGGCTTTCTTT	CSVRGDRERAFF	TRBV29-1	TRBJ1-1	TRBD1	many
TGTGCCAGCAGTCCTCCGCCGGACAGGGGATCAGAGACCCAGTACTTC	CASSPPPDRGSETQYF	TRBV6-2/TRBV6-3	TRBJ2-5	TRBD1	.
TGTGCCATCAGCCCTCGGGGACTAGCGGGAGAGGAAGAGCAGTTCTTC	CAISPRGLAGEEEQFF	TRBV10-3	TRBJ2-1	TRBD2	.
TGTGTCAGCAGCTTAGTGGTGTCCATTAGCCAGCAGTACTTC	CVSSLVVSISQQYF	TRBV11-2	TRBJ2-7	.	.
TGCAGCGTTGAGGTATGTGGGCGGGAGTGGGGCACAGATACGCAGTATTTT	CSVEVCGREWGTDTQYF	TRBV29-1	TRBJ2-3	TRBD2	.
TGCAGTGCTAGGGCTACCACAGATACGCAGTATTTT	CSARATTDTQYF	TRBV20-1	TRBJ2-3	.	many
TGTGTCAGCAGCTTGAGGGGGGCTTCCTACGAGCAGTACTTC	CVSSLRGASYEQYF	TRBV5-6	TRBJ2-7	.	.
TGTGCCAGTCGGGCAGGGGAATACTATGGCTACACCTTC	CASRAGEYYGYTF	TRBV19	TRBJ1-2	.	.
TGTGCCAGCGAACGGAGACTGGACTACGAGCAGTACTTC	CASERRLDYEQYF	TRBV13	TRBJ2-7	.	.
TGTGCCAGCAGTGAAGTACAGGGGGGAGTCAAGCCCCAGCATTTT	CASSEVQGGVKPQHF	TRBV6-1	TRBJ1-5	TRBD1	few